This is a list of T cell receptor beta chains from one sample in a study of cytomegalovirus exposure and HLA in healthy donors. Clones were sequenced by immunoSEQ multiplex PCR, and TCRdb holds only the in-frame ones, with some missing. In the table there are tens of thousands of clones, roughly 89% of which are singletons. The sequencing input was PBMCs. These receptors were taken from a woman between 18 and 29 years old in good health and CMV-seronegative. Each CDR3 is given with its conserved first and last residue. A D gene is named only where the DNA matches it firmly. Clone size is shown for a subset of rows, as once, few, many or a class of expanded clone.

J gene	clone size	D gene	V gene	CDR3 protein	CDR3 DNA
TRBJ1-1	NA	TRBD1	TRBV7-8	CASSPGDRNTEAFF	TGTGCCAGCAGCCCCGGGGACAGGAACACTGAAGCTTTCTTT
TRBJ2-7	NA	NA	TRBV29-1	CSVVRDFRGGVSYEQYF	TGCAGCGTTGTAAGGGATTTTCGTGGGGGCGTCTCCTACGAGCAGTACTTC
TRBJ1-1	NA	NA	TRBV29-1	CSVDFSGNTEAFF	TGCAGCGTTGACTTTTCCGGGAACACTGAAGCTTTCTTT
TRBJ2-4	NA	NA	TRBV19	CATRVGAGYNIQYF	TGTGCCACCAGGGTGGGGGCCGGTTATAACATTCAGTACTTC
TRBJ1-5	NA	TRBD1	TRBV15	CATSTYAQGADQPQHF	TGTGCCACCAGCACCTATGCACAGGGGGCGGATCAGCCCCAGCATTTT
TRBJ2-7	NA	TRBD2	TRBV14	CASSQRLAGSYEQYF	TGTGCCAGCAGCCAACGGCTAGCGGGTTCCTACGAGCAGTACTTC
TRBJ2-3	NA	NA	TRBV19	CASSINPSASTDTQYF	TGTGCCAGTAGTATAAATCCTAGCGCCAGCACAGATACGCAGTATTTT
TRBJ1-2	NA	TRBD1	TRBV7-2	CASSSNRGRLNGYTF	TGTGCCAGCAGCTCAAACAGGGGAAGGCTGAATGGCTACACCTTC
TRBJ2-4	NA	NA	TRBV7-2	CASSSSGLAKNIQYF	TGTGCCAGCAGCAGCTCGGGACTAGCCAAAAACATTCAGTACTTC
TRBJ2-4	NA	NA	TRBV7-2	CASSLASLAKNIQYF	TGTGCCAGCAGCTTAGCCTCTCTAGCCAAAAACATTCAGTACTTC
TRBJ2-3	NA	NA	TRBV21-1	CASSKMGGGFADTQYF	TGTGCCAGCAGCAAAATGGGCGGGGGGTTCGCAGATACGCAGTATTTT
TRBJ2-7	few	TRBD2	TRBV28	CASRLAGGPAEQYF	TGTGCCAGCAGGCTAGCGGGAGGGCCTGCCGAGCAGTACTTC
TRBJ1-2	once	TRBD1	TRBV10-3	CAIRDRVLYTF	TGTGCCATCAGGGACAGGGTTTTATACACCTTC
TRBJ2-2	NA	NA	TRBV6-5	CASSYLGARLAGELFF	TGTGCCAGCAGTTACCTAGGGGCCCGGTTGGCCGGGGAGCTGTTTTTT
TRBJ1-1	NA	NA	TRBV21-1	CASSKKTRTGGINTEAFF	TGTGCCAGCAGCAAAAAGACAAGGACAGGGGGAATAAATACTGAAGCTTTCTTT
TRBJ1-5	NA	TRBD1	TRBV10-3	CAISAQQGAPDQPQHF	TGTGCCATCAGTGCCCAACAGGGGGCGCCTGATCAGCCCCAGCATTTT
TRBJ2-7	NA	TRBD1	TRBV19	CASSTTSGQIYEQYF	TGTGCCAGTAGTACCACTTCGGGACAGATCTACGAGCAGTACTTC
TRBJ1-2	NA	TRBD1	TRBV4-1	CASSQVVGRGLFGYTF	TGCGCCAGCAGCCAAGTAGTTGGCAGGGGGCTCTTTGGCTACACCTTC
TRBJ2-5	NA	NA	TRBV27	CASSLRTEETQYF	TGTGCCAGCAGTCTGAGGACAGAAGAGACCCAGTACTTC
TRBJ1-5	NA	NA	TRBV6-1	CASSAGRGRIQPQHF	TGTGCCAGCAGCGCGGGGAGGGGCAGAATTCAGCCCCAGCATTTT
TRBJ2-3	NA	TRBD2	TRBV28	CASSLQREGPNTQYF	TGTGCCAGCAGTTTGCAACGGGAGGGCCCCAATACGCAGTATTTT
TRBJ1-4	NA	NA	TRBV27	CASSLSAATTNEKLFF	TGTGCCAGCAGTTTATCCGCGGCCACAACTAATGAAAAACTGTTTTTT
TRBJ2-2	NA	TRBD1	TRBV10-2	CASSDLQGVTGELFF	TGCGCCAGCAGTGACCTCCAGGGGGTCACCGGGGAGCTGTTTTTT